This T cell receptor beta chain was sequenced during a study of vaccination effects on CD4 cells after COVID-19. The wider study: It was a median of 72 days after the second dose that post-vaccine samples were obtained.

TCRdb's copy holds only in-frame clones and misses some; the assay was immunoSEQ multiplex PCR. The sample lists roughly 56,000 clones; 60% to 75% were seen once. Germline trimming cut 5 bases from V and 4 bases from J; bases unmatched to any gene: 2. The CDR3 runs to 13 residues. Concerning this clone: The antigen is not known.

Antigen-specific CD4+ T cells were expanded (with viral peptide pools) by the ViraFEST assay ahead of sequencing. Isolating CD4+ T cells followed roughly ten days of culture. Participants were vaccinated with two doses of either the BNT162b2 or mRNA-1273 vaccine. Each culture had half its medium swapped for IL-2 medium on days 3 and 7. Study outcomes and limitations: Relatively few convalescent patients took part in the study, which had no early post-infection timepoints.

The origin of this receptor is a human donor who received a COVID-19 vaccine. V gene TRBV12-3 or TRBV12-4 combines with J gene TRBJ1-2; 9 bases line up with TRBD1. The specimen comprised CD4+ T cells from PBMCs cultured with HCoV-229E spike peptides, sampled after COVID-19 vaccination. CDR3 bases: TGTGCCAGCAGTCACAGGGGGCCCTATGGCTACACCTTC. Its translation is CASSHRGPYGYTF.